The following is a TCR beta chain sequence with its context. As yet, its antigen is unknown. Per germline, CDR1 SGHKS and CDR2 YYEKEE (reference sequence). V dropped 3 bases and J dropped 0; count of bases not matched to a gene: 10. The CDR3 has 18 residues. This entry is derived from a study of shared clonotypes between healthy human individuals. Study in general: Each donor's CD8 memory used one plate, CD8 naive two, each CD4 subset three.

At the deep level, the assay was run. Assay: immunoSEQ multiplex PCR; the TCRdb copy retains only in-frame clones and omits some. The data contain some 200,000 clones, over 60% of them singletons. Study outcomes and limitations: Since donors were few, the genetic and exposure-history diversity represented was limited. Clonotype sharing across donors was expected to vary with sequencing depth.

The chain employs TRBV5-5 and TRBJ2-1, with 9 positions matching TRBD1. The TCR sequence derives from a man younger than 40 in good health. Sequenced: memory CD4+ T cells sorted from blood. As to subset: CD45RA-negative fraction. CDR3 sequence reads: CASSWPGTGWDSYNEQFF. CDR3 coding DNA: TGTGCCAGCAGCTGGCCCGGGACAGGGTGGGACTCCTACAATGAGCAGTTCTTC.